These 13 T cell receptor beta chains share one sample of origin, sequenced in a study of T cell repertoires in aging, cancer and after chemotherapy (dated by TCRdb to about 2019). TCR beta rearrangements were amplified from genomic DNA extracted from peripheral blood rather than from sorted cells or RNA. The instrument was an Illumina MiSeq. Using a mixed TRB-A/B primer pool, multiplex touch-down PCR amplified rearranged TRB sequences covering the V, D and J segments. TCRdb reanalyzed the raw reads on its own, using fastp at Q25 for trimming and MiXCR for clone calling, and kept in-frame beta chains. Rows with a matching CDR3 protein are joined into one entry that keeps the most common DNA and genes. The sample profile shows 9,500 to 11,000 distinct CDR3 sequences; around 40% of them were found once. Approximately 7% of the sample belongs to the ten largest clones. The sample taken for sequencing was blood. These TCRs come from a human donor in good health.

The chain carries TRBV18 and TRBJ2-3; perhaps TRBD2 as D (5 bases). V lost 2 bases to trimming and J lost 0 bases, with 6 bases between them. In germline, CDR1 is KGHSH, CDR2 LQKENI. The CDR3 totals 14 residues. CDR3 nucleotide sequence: TGTGCCAGCTCACCAGGGAGTAGCACAGATACGCAGTATTTT. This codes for CASSPGSSTDTQYF.

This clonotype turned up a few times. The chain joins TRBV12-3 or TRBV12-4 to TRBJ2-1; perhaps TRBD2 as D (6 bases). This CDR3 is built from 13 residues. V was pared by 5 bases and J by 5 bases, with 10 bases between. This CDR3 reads CASSPSANNEQFF. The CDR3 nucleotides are TGTGCCAGCAGTCCTAGCGCTAACAATGAGCAGTTCTTC.

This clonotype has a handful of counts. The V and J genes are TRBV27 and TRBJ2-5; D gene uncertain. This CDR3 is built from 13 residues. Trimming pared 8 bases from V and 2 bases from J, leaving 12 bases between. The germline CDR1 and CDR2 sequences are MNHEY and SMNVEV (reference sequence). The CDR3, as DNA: TGTGCCAGCGGTATCGGTGGTCAAGAGACCCAGTACTTC. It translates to CASGIGGQETQYF.

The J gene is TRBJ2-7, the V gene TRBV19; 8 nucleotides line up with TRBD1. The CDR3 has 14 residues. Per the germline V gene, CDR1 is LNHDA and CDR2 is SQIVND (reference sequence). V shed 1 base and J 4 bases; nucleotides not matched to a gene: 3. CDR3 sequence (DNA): TGTGCCAGTAGTATAGGGACAGGGTCGTACGAGCAGTACTTC. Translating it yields CASSIGTGSYEQYF.

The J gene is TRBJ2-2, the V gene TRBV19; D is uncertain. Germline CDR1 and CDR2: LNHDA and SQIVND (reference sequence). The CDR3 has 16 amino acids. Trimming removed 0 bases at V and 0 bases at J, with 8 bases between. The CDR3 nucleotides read TGTGCCAGTAGTATAGATAGAAACACGAACACCGGGGAGCTGTTTTTT. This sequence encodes CASSIDRNTNTGELFF.

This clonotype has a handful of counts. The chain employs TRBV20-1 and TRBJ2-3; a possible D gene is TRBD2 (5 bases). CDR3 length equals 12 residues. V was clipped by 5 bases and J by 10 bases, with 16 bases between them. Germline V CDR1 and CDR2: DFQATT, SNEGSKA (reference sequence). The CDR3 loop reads CSAGGLPGPQYF. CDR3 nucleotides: TGCAGTGCTGGAGGACTTCCAGGCCCGCAGTATTTT.

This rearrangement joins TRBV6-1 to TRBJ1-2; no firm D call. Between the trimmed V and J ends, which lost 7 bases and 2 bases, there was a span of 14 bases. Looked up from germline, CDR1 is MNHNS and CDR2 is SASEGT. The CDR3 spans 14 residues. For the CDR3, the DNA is TGTGCCAGCACCGAGTTCGAGCGGAACTATGGCTACACCTTC. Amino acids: CASTEFERNYGYTF.

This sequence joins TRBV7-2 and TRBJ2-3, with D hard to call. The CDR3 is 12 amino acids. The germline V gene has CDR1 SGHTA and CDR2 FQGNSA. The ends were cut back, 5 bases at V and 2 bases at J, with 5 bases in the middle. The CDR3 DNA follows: TGTGCCAGCAGCCGTACCACAGATACGCAGTATTTT. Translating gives CASSRTTDTQYF.

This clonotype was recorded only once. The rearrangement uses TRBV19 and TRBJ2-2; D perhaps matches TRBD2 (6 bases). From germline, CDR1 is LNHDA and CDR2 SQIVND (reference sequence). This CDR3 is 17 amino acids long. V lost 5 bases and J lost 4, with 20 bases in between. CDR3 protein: CASSGVKGQGLTGELFF. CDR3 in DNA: TGTGCCAGTAGTGGGGTAAAGGGTCAGGGACTCACCGGGGAGCTGTTTTTT.

Written as DNA, the CDR3 is TGTGCCAGCAGTTCCAGGACAGGGTCTACGCAGTATTTT. Its translation is CASSSRTGSTQYF. The gene calls are TRBV6-5 and TRBJ2-3; 8 bases align to TRBD1. V gave up 4 bases and J gave up 8 bases; unmatched junction bases: 5. Germline loops: CDR1 MNHEY, CDR2 SVGAGI. This CDR3 is 13 amino acids long.

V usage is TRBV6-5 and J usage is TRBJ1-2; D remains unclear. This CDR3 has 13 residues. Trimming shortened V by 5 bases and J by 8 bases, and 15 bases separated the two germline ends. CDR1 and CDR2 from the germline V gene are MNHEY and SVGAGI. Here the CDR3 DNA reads TGTGCCAGCAGTGAACGGCCCCGCGACGGCTACACCTTC. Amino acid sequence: CASSERPRDGYTF.

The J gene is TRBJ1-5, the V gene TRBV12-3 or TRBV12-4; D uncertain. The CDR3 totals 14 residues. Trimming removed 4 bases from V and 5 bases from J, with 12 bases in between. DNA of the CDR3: TGTGCCAGCAGTTACGGGTGGAGCCATCAGCCCCAGCATTTT. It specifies CASSYGWSHQPQHF.

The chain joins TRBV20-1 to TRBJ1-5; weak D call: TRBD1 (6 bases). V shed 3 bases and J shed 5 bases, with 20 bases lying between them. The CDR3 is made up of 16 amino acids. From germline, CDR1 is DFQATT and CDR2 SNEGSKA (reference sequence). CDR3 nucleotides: TGCAGTGCTAGCCTCAGGGGCAGGGGAAAGGATCAGCCCCAGCATTTT. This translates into CSASLRGRGKDQPQHF.